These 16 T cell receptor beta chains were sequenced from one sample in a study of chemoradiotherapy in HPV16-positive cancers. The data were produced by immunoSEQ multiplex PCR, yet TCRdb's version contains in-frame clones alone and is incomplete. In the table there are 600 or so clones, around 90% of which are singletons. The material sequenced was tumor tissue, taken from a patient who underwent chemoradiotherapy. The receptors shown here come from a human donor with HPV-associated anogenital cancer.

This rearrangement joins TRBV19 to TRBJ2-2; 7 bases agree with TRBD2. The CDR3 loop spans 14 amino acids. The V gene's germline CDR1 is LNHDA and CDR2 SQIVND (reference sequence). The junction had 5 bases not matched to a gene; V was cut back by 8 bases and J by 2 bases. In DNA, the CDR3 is TGTGCCAGTGAGAAGCGGGGCAACACCGGGGAGCTGTTTTTT. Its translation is CASEKRGNTGELFF.

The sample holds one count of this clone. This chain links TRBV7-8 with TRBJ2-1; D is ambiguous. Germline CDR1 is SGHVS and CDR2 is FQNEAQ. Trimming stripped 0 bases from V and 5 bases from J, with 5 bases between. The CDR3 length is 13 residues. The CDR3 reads CASSLAGNNEQFF. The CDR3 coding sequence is TGTGCCAGCAGCTTAGCAGGTAACAATGAGCAGTTCTTC.

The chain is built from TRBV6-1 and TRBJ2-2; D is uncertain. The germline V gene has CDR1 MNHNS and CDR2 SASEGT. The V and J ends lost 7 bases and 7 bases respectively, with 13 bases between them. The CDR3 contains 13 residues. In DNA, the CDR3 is TGTGCCAGCACCGGCACCAAGGGCGGGGAGCTGTTTTTT. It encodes CASTGTKGGELFF.

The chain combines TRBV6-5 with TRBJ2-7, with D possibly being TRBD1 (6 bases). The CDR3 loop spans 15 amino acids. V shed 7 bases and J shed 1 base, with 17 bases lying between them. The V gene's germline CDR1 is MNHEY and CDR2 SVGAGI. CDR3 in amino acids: CASTSPGTSSYEQYF. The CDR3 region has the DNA TGTGCCAGCACGTCCCCCGGGACAAGTTCCTACGAGCAGTACTTC.

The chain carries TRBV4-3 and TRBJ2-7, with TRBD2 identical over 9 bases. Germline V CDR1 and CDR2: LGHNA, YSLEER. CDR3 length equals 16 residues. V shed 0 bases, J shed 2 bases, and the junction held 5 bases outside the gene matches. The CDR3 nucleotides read TGCGCCAGCAGCCAAGATCGGACTAGCGACGCCTACGAGCAGTACTTC. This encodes CASSQDRTSDAYEQYF.

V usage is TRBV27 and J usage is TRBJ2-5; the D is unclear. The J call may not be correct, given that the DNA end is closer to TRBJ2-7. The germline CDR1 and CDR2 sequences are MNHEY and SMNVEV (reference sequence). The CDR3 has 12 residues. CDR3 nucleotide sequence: TGTGCCAGCAGTACTCTATCCTACGAGCAGTACTTC. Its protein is CASSTLSYEQYF.

The CDR3 coding sequence is TGTGCCAGCAGCTTAGGCCACCTACAAGAGACCCAGTACTTC. This encodes CASSLGHLQETQYF. This chain links TRBV7-2 with TRBJ2-5; D is uncertain. In germline, CDR1 is SGHTA, CDR2 FQGNSA. Trimming took 1 base from V and 2 from J, leaving 8 bases between them. The CDR3 has 14 amino acids.

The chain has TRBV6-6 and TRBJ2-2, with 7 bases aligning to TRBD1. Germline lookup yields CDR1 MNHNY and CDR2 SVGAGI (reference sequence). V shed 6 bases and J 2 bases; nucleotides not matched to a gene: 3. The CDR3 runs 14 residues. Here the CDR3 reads CASSGTANTGELFF. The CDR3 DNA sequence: TGTGCCAGCAGCGGGACAGCCAACACCGGGGAGCTGTTTTTT.

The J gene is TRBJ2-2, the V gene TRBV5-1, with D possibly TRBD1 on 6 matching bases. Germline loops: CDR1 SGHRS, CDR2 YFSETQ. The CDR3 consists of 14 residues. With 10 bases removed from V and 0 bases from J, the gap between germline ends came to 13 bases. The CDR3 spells CACSGTTNTGELFF. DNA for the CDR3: TGCGCCTGTTCCGGGACAACGAACACCGGGGAGCTGTTTTTT.

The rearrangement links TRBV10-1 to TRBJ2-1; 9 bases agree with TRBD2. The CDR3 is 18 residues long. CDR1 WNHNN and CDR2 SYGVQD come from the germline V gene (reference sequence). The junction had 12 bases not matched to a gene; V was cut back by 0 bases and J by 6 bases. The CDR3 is CASSESTGSAGGFNEQFF. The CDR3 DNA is TGCGCCAGCAGTGAGTCGACGGGCTCCGCGGGGGGGTTCAATGAGCAGTTCTTC.

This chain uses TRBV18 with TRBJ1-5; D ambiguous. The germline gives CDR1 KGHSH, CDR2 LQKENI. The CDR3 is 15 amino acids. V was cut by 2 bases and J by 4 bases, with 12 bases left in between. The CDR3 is CASSPDASGNQPQHF. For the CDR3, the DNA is TGTGCCAGCTCACCAGACGCCAGCGGTAATCAGCCCCAGCATTTT.

CDR3 amino acids: CASKRGGGLEETQYF. CDR3 DNA sequence: TGTGCCAGCAAACGGGGCGGGGGACTTGAAGAGACCCAGTACTTC. The V gene is TRBV6-1, the J gene TRBJ2-5, with 7 bases aligning to TRBD2. Germline V gene data show CDR1 as MNHNS and CDR2 as SASEGT. The CDR3 has 15 amino acids. Trimming took 7 bases from V and 3 from J; bases not matched to a gene: 11.

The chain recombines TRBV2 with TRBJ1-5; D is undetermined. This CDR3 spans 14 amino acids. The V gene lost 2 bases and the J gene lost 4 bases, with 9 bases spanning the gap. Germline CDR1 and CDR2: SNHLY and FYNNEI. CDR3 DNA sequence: TGTGCCAGCAGTGAAATAGACGGAAATCAGCCCCAGCATTTT. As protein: CASSEIDGNQPQHF.

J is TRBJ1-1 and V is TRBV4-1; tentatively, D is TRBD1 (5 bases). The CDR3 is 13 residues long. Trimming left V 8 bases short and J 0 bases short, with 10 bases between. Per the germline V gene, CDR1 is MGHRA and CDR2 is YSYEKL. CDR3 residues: CASGGLMNTEAFF. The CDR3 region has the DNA TGCGCCAGCGGGGGACTGATGAACACTGAAGCTTTCTTT.

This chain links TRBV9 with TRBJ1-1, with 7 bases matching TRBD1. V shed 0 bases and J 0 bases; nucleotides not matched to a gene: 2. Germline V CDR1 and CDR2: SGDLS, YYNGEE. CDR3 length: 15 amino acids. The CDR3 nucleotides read TGTGCCAGCAGCGTAGGACAGGGCTTGAACACTGAAGCTTTCTTT. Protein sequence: CASSVGQGLNTEAFF.

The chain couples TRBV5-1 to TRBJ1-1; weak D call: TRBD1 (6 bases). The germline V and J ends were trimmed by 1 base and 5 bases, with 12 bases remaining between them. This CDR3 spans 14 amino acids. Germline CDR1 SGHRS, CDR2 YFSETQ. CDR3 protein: CASSLSWGQTEAFF. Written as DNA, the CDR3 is TGCGCCAGCAGCTTGTCCTGGGGGCAGACTGAAGCTTTCTTT.